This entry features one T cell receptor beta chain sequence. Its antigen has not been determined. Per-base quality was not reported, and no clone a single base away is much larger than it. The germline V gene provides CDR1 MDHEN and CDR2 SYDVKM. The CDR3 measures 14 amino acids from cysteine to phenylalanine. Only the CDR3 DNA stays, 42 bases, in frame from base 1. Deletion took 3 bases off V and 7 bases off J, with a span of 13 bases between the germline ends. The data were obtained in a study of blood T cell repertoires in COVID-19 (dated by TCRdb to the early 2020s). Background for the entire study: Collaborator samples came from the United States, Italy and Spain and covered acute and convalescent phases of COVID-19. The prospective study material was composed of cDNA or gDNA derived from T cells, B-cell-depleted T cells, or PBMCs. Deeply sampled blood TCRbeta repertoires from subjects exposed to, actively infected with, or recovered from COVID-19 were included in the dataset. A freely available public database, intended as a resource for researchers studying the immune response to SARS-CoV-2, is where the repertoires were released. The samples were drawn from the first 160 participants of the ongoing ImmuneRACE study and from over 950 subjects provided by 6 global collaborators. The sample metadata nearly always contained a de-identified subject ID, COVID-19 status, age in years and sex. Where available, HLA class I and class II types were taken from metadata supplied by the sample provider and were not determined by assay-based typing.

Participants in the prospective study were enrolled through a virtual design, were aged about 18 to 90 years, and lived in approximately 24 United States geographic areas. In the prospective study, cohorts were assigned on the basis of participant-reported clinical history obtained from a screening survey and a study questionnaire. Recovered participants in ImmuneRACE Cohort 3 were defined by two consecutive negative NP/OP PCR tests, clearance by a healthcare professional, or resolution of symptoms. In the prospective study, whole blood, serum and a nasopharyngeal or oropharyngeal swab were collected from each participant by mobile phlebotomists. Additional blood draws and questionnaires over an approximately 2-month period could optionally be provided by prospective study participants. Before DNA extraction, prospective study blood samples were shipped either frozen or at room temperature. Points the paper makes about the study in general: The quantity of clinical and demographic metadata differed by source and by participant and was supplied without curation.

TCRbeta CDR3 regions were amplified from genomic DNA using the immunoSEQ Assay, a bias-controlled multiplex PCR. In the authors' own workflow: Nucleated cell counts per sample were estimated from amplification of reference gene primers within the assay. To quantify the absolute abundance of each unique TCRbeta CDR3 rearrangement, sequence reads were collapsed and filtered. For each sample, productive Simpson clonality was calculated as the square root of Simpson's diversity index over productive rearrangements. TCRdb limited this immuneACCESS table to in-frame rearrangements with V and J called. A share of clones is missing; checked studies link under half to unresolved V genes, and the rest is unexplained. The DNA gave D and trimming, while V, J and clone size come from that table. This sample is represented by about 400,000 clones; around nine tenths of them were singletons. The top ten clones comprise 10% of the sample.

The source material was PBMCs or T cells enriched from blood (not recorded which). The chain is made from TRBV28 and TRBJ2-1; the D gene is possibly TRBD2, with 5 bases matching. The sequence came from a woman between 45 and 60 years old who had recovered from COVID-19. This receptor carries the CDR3 CASSFAGRINEQFF. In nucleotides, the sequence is TGTGCCAGCAGTTTCGCGGGCCGGATAAATGAGCAGTTCTTC.